A selection of T cell receptor beta chains follows, all from one sample in a study of naive and memory T cell subsets. One entry per CDR3 protein, called by TCRdb with MiXCR from the UMI-ligation and nested PCR reads. The profile shows about 90,000 distinct CDR3 sequences, about 7% of them singletons. The sequencing input was central memory CD4+ T cells from blood. The origin of the receptors is a human donor in good health. The CDR3 runs from the conserved cysteine through the conserved F or W. A D gene is named only where the DNA matches it firmly. The size entry is marked missing in some rows and otherwise reads once, few, many or a size class.

abundance: few; len: 14; j_gene: TRBJ2-3; d_gene: .; v_gene: TRBV6-2/TRBV6-3; CDR3nt: TGTGCCAGCAGTTACACAAGGGGGAAGGATACGCAGTATTTT; CDR3aa: CASSYTRGKDTQYF
abundance: .; len: 14; j_gene: TRBJ2-3; d_gene: .; v_gene: TRBV7-2; CDR3nt: TGTGCCAGCAGCTTAAGGCCGGCCACAGATACGCAGTATTTT; CDR3aa: CASSLRPATDTQYF
abundance: .; len: 20; j_gene: TRBJ1-2; d_gene: .; v_gene: TRBV12-3/TRBV12-4; CDR3nt: TGTGCCAGCAGTCCCCTAACCACCCGATATAGGGCGCAAGCTAACTATGGCTACACCTTC; CDR3aa: CASSPLTTRYRAQANYGYTF
abundance: few; len: 15; j_gene: TRBJ2-1; d_gene: TRBD1; v_gene: TRBV7-2; CDR3nt: TGTGCCAGCAGCTCCGGGACAGGGAACCACAATGAGCAGTTCTTC; CDR3aa: CASSSGTGNHNEQFF
abundance: .; len: 15; j_gene: TRBJ2-3; d_gene: TRBD1; v_gene: TRBV12-3/TRBV12-4; CDR3nt: TGTGCCAGCAGCCCCTTGACAGGGGGCGCAGATACGCAGTATTTT; CDR3aa: CASSPLTGGADTQYF
abundance: few; len: 16; j_gene: TRBJ1-4; d_gene: .; v_gene: TRBV13; CDR3nt: TGTGCCAGCAGCTTCGGGGCAGTTGCAACTAATGAAAAACTGTTTTTT; CDR3aa: CASSFGAVATNEKLFF
abundance: .; len: 14; j_gene: TRBJ2-3; d_gene: TRBD2; v_gene: TRBV25-1; CDR3nt: TGTGCCAGCAGGTCTAGCGGGAGTCAAGGTACGCAGTATTTT; CDR3aa: CASRSSGSQGTQYF
abundance: many; len: 13; j_gene: TRBJ2-5; d_gene: TRBD2; v_gene: TRBV5-6; CDR3nt: TGTGCCAGCAGCTGGGCGGGGGGAGAGACCCAGTACTTC; CDR3aa: CASSWAGGETQYF
abundance: many; len: 12; j_gene: TRBJ1-1; d_gene: .; v_gene: TRBV7-9; CDR3nt: TGTGCCAGCAGCTCCGAAGTCACTGAAGCTTTCTTT; CDR3aa: CASSSEVTEAFF
abundance: .; len: 15; j_gene: TRBJ2-7; d_gene: .; v_gene: TRBV6-1; CDR3nt: TGTGCCAGCAGTGAATCGGCAGTTCTGGGGTACGAGCAGTACTTC; CDR3aa: CASSESAVLGYEQYF
abundance: once; len: 15; j_gene: TRBJ2-5; d_gene: .; v_gene: TRBV27; CDR3nt: TGTGCCAGCAGTGCACGACCGATGTACCAAGAGACCCAGTACTTC; CDR3aa: CASSARPMYQETQYF
abundance: few; len: 14; j_gene: TRBJ1-4; d_gene: .; v_gene: TRBV20-1; CDR3nt: TGCAGTGCTAGTGTCCAGGGGCGAAATGAAAAACTGTTTTTT; CDR3aa: CSASVQGRNEKLFF
abundance: few; len: 13; j_gene: TRBJ1-1; d_gene: .; v_gene: TRBV18; CDR3nt: TGTGCCAGCTCAACACAGGCGAACACTGAAGCTTTCTTT; CDR3aa: CASSTQANTEAFF
abundance: many; len: 15; j_gene: TRBJ2-7; d_gene: TRBD2; v_gene: TRBV7-2; CDR3nt: TGTGCCAGCAGCCATGTAGGCGGGAGGGATTACGAGCAGTACTTC; CDR3aa: CASSHVGGRDYEQYF
abundance: many; len: 13; j_gene: TRBJ1-5; d_gene: TRBD1; v_gene: TRBV30; CDR3nt: TGTGCCTGGACAGGGGGGGACAATCAGCCCCAGCATTTT; CDR3aa: CAWTGGDNQPQHF
abundance: many; len: 12; j_gene: TRBJ1-4; d_gene: .; v_gene: TRBV6-5; CDR3nt: TGTGCCAGCAGGGGGGACAATGAAAAACTGTTTTTT; CDR3aa: CASRGDNEKLFF
abundance: many; len: 14; j_gene: TRBJ2-1; d_gene: .; v_gene: TRBV4-2; CDR3nt: TGTGCCAGCAGCCAAAGTTCAGCTTCCGGGGGGCAGTTCTTC; CDR3aa: CASSQSSASGGQFF
abundance: .; len: 16; j_gene: TRBJ2-3; d_gene: TRBD1; v_gene: TRBV20-1; CDR3nt: TGCAGTGCTAGGCCTCCCGGGACAGGGGGTACAGATACGCAGTATTTT; CDR3aa: CSARPPGTGGTDTQYF
abundance: many; len: 17; j_gene: TRBJ1-6; d_gene: TRBD1; v_gene: TRBV27; CDR3nt: TGTGCCAGCAGTCCCAGAGGGGACAGGGCGAAAGGTTCACCCCTCCACTTT; CDR3aa: CASSPRGDRAKGSPLHF
abundance: many; len: 12; j_gene: TRBJ2-3; d_gene: .; v_gene: TRBV10-3; CDR3nt: TGTGCCATCAGTGAGTCAACAGATACGCAGTATTTT; CDR3aa: CAISESTDTQYF
abundance: many; len: 16; j_gene: TRBJ2-2; d_gene: .; v_gene: TRBV29-1; CDR3nt: TGCAGCGCAGGGGGAGGGGACAGGTCTCCCACCGGGGAGCTGTTTTTT; CDR3aa: CSAGGGDRSPTGELFF
abundance: many; len: 15; j_gene: TRBJ1-2; d_gene: .; v_gene: TRBV20-1; CDR3nt: TGCAGTGCTAGGGGGAGGGGCCGGGCAAACTATGGCTACACCTTC; CDR3aa: CSARGRGRANYGYTF
abundance: many; len: 13; j_gene: TRBJ1-5; d_gene: TRBD1; v_gene: TRBV20-1; CDR3nt: TGCAGTGCTACCCGACAGGGGACCCTAATCCAGCATTTT; CDR3aa: CSATRQGTLIQHF
abundance: few; len: 20; j_gene: TRBJ2-6; d_gene: TRBD1; v_gene: TRBV6-2/TRBV6-3; CDR3nt: TGTGCCAGCAGTTACGGACCATTCGGGACAGGGGCTTCTGGGGCCAACGTCCTGACTTTC; CDR3aa: CASSYGPFGTGASGANVLTF
abundance: few; len: 15; j_gene: TRBJ2-1; d_gene: TRBD2; v_gene: TRBV20-1; CDR3nt: TGCAGTGCTAGGGAGCGGGGCAGCTCCTACAATGAGCAGTTCTTC; CDR3aa: CSARERGSSYNEQFF
abundance: many; len: 14; j_gene: TRBJ1-6; d_gene: .; v_gene: TRBV2; CDR3nt: TGTGCCAGCAGTGATCAGGAAGGGGGGTCACCCCTCCACTTT; CDR3aa: CASSDQEGGSPLHF
abundance: few; len: 13; j_gene: TRBJ2-5; d_gene: .; v_gene: TRBV18; CDR3nt: TGTGCCAGCTCACCGACAGGAGGGGAGACCCAGTACTTC; CDR3aa: CASSPTGGETQYF
abundance: many; len: 16; j_gene: TRBJ1-3; d_gene: TRBD1; v_gene: TRBV4-2; CDR3nt: TGTGCCAGCAGCCAAGATCGGGACAGCTCTGGAAACACCATATATTTT; CDR3aa: CASSQDRDSSGNTIYF
abundance: many; len: 15; j_gene: TRBJ1-6; d_gene: TRBD1; v_gene: TRBV7-2; CDR3nt: TGTGCCAGCAGCTACGGACAGGGGGCTTATTCACCCCTCCACTTT; CDR3aa: CASSYGQGAYSPLHF
abundance: many; len: 13; j_gene: TRBJ2-5; d_gene: .; v_gene: TRBV12-3/TRBV12-4; CDR3nt: TGTGCCAGCATGATCTGGGGCCAAGAGACCCAGTACTTC; CDR3aa: CASMIWGQETQYF
abundance: many; len: 13; j_gene: TRBJ2-4; d_gene: .; v_gene: TRBV20-1; CDR3nt: TGCAGTGCTACCAGGGTTGGCAAAAACATTCAGTACTTC; CDR3aa: CSATRVGKNIQYF
abundance: many; len: 14; j_gene: TRBJ1-2; d_gene: .; v_gene: TRBV6-1; CDR3nt: TGTGCCAGCAGCCGTGTCGGCCAGTCTGATGGCTACACCTTC; CDR3aa: CASSRVGQSDGYTF
abundance: few; len: 15; j_gene: TRBJ2-1; d_gene: TRBD1; v_gene: TRBV9; CDR3nt: TGTGCCAGCAGCCCTCGACAGGGGGCCTACAATGAGCAGTTCTTC; CDR3aa: CASSPRQGAYNEQFF
abundance: few; len: 13; j_gene: TRBJ2-5; d_gene: .; v_gene: TRBV20-1; CDR3nt: TGCAGTGCTAGACTGGGGGTTCGGGAGACCCAGTACTTC; CDR3aa: CSARLGVRETQYF
abundance: many; len: 14; j_gene: TRBJ2-7; d_gene: TRBD1; v_gene: TRBV28; CDR3nt: TGTGCCAGCAGTCCAGGGGGCTATTCCTACGAGCAGTACTTC; CDR3aa: CASSPGGYSYEQYF
abundance: medium-sized; len: 14; j_gene: TRBJ2-6; d_gene: .; v_gene: TRBV20-1; CDR3nt: TGCAGTGCTAGAGGGGGAGCCGGGGCCAACGTCCTGACTTTC; CDR3aa: CSARGGAGANVLTF
abundance: .; len: 15; j_gene: TRBJ2-1; d_gene: TRBD1; v_gene: TRBV18; CDR3nt: TGTGCCAGCTCACCCGGACAGGGACGGGACAATGAGCAGTTCTTC; CDR3aa: CASSPGQGRDNEQFF
abundance: many; len: 12; j_gene: TRBJ1-1; d_gene: .; v_gene: TRBV29-1; CDR3nt: TGCAGCGTTGACCGAGGAAGCACTGAAGCTTTCTTT; CDR3aa: CSVDRGSTEAFF
abundance: few; len: 14; j_gene: TRBJ1-6; d_gene: .; v_gene: TRBV20-1; CDR3nt: TGCAGTGCTAGAGTACAGGGTAAAGGTTCACCCCTCCACTTT; CDR3aa: CSARVQGKGSPLHF
abundance: many; len: 14; j_gene: TRBJ2-3; d_gene: .; v_gene: TRBV7-2; CDR3nt: TGTGCCAGCGTCGTTTTCGTAGGGACAGATACGCAGTATTTT; CDR3aa: CASVVFVGTDTQYF
abundance: few; len: 12; j_gene: TRBJ2-3; d_gene: .; v_gene: TRBV24-1; CDR3nt: TGTGCCACAAACGGGAACACAGATACGCAGTATTTT; CDR3aa: CATNGNTDTQYF
abundance: few; len: 16; j_gene: TRBJ2-2; d_gene: .; v_gene: TRBV2; CDR3nt: TGTGCCAGCAGTGAACGCCCCACAGGGAGCACCGGGGAGCTGTTTTTT; CDR3aa: CASSERPTGSTGELFF
abundance: many; len: 12; j_gene: TRBJ1-2; d_gene: .; v_gene: TRBV20-1; CDR3nt: TGCAGTGCTAGAGGGCTCGTAGTAAGCTACACCTTC; CDR3aa: CSARGLVVSYTF
abundance: .; len: 15; j_gene: TRBJ1-1; d_gene: .; v_gene: TRBV18; CDR3nt: TGTGCCAGCTCTCGAGCGCGGGGAGGATATATCGAGGCTTTCTTT; CDR3aa: CASSRARGGYIEAFF
abundance: many; len: 15; j_gene: TRBJ1-4; d_gene: .; v_gene: TRBV29-1; CDR3nt: TGCAGCGTTGGGGATCCCAGTGCAACTAATGAAAAACTGTTTTTT; CDR3aa: CSVGDPSATNEKLFF
abundance: many; len: 13; j_gene: TRBJ1-4; d_gene: .; v_gene: TRBV20-1; CDR3nt: TGCAGTGTTTTACAGGCGACTAATGAAAAACTGTTTTTT; CDR3aa: CSVLQATNEKLFF
abundance: few; len: 13; j_gene: TRBJ2-7; d_gene: TRBD1; v_gene: TRBV7-8; CDR3nt: TGTGCCAGCAGCAGCCCCGGGACAGGCGAGCAGTACTTC; CDR3aa: CASSSPGTGEQYF
abundance: many; len: 14; j_gene: TRBJ2-7; d_gene: .; v_gene: TRBV5-4; CDR3nt: TGTGCCAGCAGCAGGGGACTCAGCTCCTACGAGCAGTACTTC; CDR3aa: CASSRGLSSYEQYF
abundance: many; len: 15; j_gene: TRBJ2-7; d_gene: TRBD1; v_gene: TRBV12-3/TRBV12-4; CDR3nt: TGTGCCAGCAGCCGGAGGACAGGGGCCTCCTACGAGCAGTACTTC; CDR3aa: CASSRRTGASYEQYF
abundance: .; len: 19; j_gene: TRBJ2-2; d_gene: TRBD1; v_gene: TRBV6-2/TRBV6-3; CDR3nt: TGTGCCAGCAGTCCCACGACGACGGGACAGGGTATGAGGACCGGGGAGCTGTTTTTT; CDR3aa: CASSPTTTGQGMRTGELFF
abundance: many; len: 14; j_gene: TRBJ2-5; d_gene: .; v_gene: TRBV29-1; CDR3nt: TGCAGCGTTGAATTAAACAGGAGACAAGAGACCCAGTACTTC; CDR3aa: CSVELNRRQETQYF
abundance: .; len: 16; j_gene: TRBJ2-2; d_gene: .; v_gene: TRBV19; CDR3nt: TGTGCCAGTAGTATGACCGGGACAAGCTTAACCGGGGAGCTGTTTTTT; CDR3aa: CASSMTGTSLTGELFF
abundance: many; len: 14; j_gene: TRBJ1-2; d_gene: .; v_gene: TRBV12-3/TRBV12-4; CDR3nt: TGTGCCAGCAGTTTAAGCAGGGTGTACTATGGCTACACCTTC; CDR3aa: CASSLSRVYYGYTF
abundance: many; len: 16; j_gene: TRBJ2-3; d_gene: .; v_gene: TRBV4-3; CDR3nt: TGCGCCAGCAGCCTTACCTGGACCCAGAGGGGGGATACGCAGTATTTT; CDR3aa: CASSLTWTQRGDTQYF
abundance: few; len: 12; j_gene: TRBJ2-2; d_gene: .; v_gene: TRBV12-5; CDR3nt: TGTGCTAGTGGTTTTGAGATCGGGGAGCTGTTTTTT; CDR3aa: CASGFEIGELFF